Listed below are T cell receptor beta chains from one sample, sequenced in a study of cytomegalovirus exposure and HLA in healthy donors. Repertoires were generated with immunoSEQ multiplex PCR, while TCRdb's copy carries only in-frame clones and drops some. Of roughly 65,000 clones listed, roughly 92% were seen once; the top ten hold 5.3%. Sample: PBMCs. Receptor source: a man aged 18 to 29 in good health and CMV-seropositive. CDR3s leave out the opening cysteine and the closing phenylalanine or tryptophan.

>TRBV14|TRBJ2-7
ASSQVNGYEQY
>TRBV6-1|TRBJ2-5
ASSSTSGSQETQY
>TRBV25-1|TRBJ2-1
ASSEYGRAGEYNEQF
>TRBV4-2|TRBJ2-2
ASSLSEAAGELF
>TRBV9|TRBJ2-1
ASSVALAGGSNEQF
>TRBV2|TRBJ2-1
ASSETSGTYYDEQF
>TRBV5-1|TRBJ2-4
ASRVGGINNIQY
>TRBV2|TRBJ2-1
ASSLTGVDNEQF
>TRBV6-5|TRBJ2-2
ASNLAGGTGELF
>TRBV9|TRBJ1-4
ASTPGPGQSNEKLF
>TRBV5-1|TRBJ1-3
ASSVNPGNSGNTIY
>TRBV2|TRBJ2-5
ASSGDRGKETQY
>TRBV5-1|TRBJ1-2
ASSPDRPRGYGYT
>TRBV9|TRBJ2-1
ASSAGLAVTYNEQF
>TRBV11-2|TRBJ2-3
ASSPYGRGVDTQY
>TRBV5-1|TRBJ2-7
ASSLAVRQETYEQY
>TRBV28|TRBJ2-7
ASSRGVSGAFYEQY
>TRBV9|TRBJ2-1
ASSVDRAVSEQF
>TRBV2|TRBJ1-5
ASSPMGNQPQH
>TRBV6-5|TRBJ2-1
ASSYRNEQF
>TRBV27|TRBJ1-4
ASSPQTGTNEKLF
>TRBV6-5|TRBJ1-3
ASTTGSRNTIY
>TRBV27|TRBJ2-3
ASSLGTSHTDTQY
>TRBV7-2|TRBJ2-7
ASSPVNEGEQY
>TRBV10-3|TRBJ2-7
AIGRDRESYEQY
>TRBV2|TRBJ2-7
ASGQGRIEQY
>TRBV18|TRBJ1-1
ASSEDRESEAF
>TRBV7-2|TRBJ1-2
ASSLHQRDSYGYT
>TRBV30|TRBJ1-5
AWSVGTGDQPQH
>TRBV4-1|TRBJ1-5
ASSQEGQAIKPQH
>TRBV29-1|TRBJ2-7
SVEYLGGRSEQY
>TRBV27|TRBJ1-1
ASSLYRDLNTEAF
>TRBV5-5|TRBJ2-7
ASSLEWTSYEQY
>TRBV19|TRBJ2-1
ASSAGTSGSYEQF
>TRBV4-2|TRBJ1-5
ASSQERLQPQH
>TRBV5-1|TRBJ2-5
ASSTRTGGAPETQY
>TRBV7-3|TRBJ2-5
ASSSDSKRTQY
>TRBV5-5|TRBJ1-2
ASRRVTMDRGYT
>TRBV28|TRBJ2-1
ASISVTGDGYNEQF
>TRBV27|TRBJ2-7
ASSAIGLAGVAYEQY
>TRBV9|TRBJ2-1
ASSVGTGVVAGGEEQF
>TRBV27|TRBJ2-7
ASSWDRERREQY
>TRBV11-2|TRBJ2-5
ASSLVTSDQETQY
>TRBV5-1|TRBJ1-1
ASSLDRGPEAF
>TRBV2|TRBJ2-6
ASSEPGGFGANVLT
>TRBV18|TRBJ1-4
ASSPPAVARGANEKLF